The next 30 T cell receptor beta chains were all read from a single sample in a study of T cells after somatic rescue of genetic block. The repertoire was sequenced with immunoSEQ multiplex PCR; TCRdb's copy has only in-frame clones and lacks some. This table has approximately 78,000 clones, approximately 91% appearing once. Material: peripheral blood mononuclear cells (PBMCs). The source of these receptors is a young man.

The gene calls are TRBV28 and TRBJ1-2, with D possibly being TRBD1 (5 bases). The V gene's germline CDR1 is MDHEN and CDR2 SYDVKM. Between the trimmed V and J ends, which lost 8 bases and 6 bases, there was a span of 13 bases. The CDR3 length is 12 residues. The CDR3 loop reads CASGMGQHGYTF. CDR3 nucleotides: TGTGCCAGCGGAATGGGGCAGCATGGCTACACCTTC.

This clone has a handful of counts. The J gene is TRBJ2-7, the V gene TRBV4-3, with TRBD1 matching 10 bases. The CDR3 length is 17 residues. J lost 1 base, V lost 1 base, and 7 bases had no gene match. From germline, CDR1 is LGHNA and CDR2 YSLEER. DNA of the CDR3: TGCGCCAGCAGCCAAGCTGTTTGGGACAGGGGTTCCTACGAGCAGTACTTC. This translates into CASSQAVWDRGSYEQYF.

This clone was seen more than once but under ten times. The genes are TRBV5-8 and TRBJ2-1, with no clear D. Germline V CDR1 and CDR2: SGHTS, YDEGEE. This CDR3 region has 12 residues. The V gene lost 0 bases and the J gene lost 3 bases, with 1 base spanning the gap. The CDR3 loop is CASSLVYNEQFF. CDR3 sequence (DNA): TGTGCCAGCAGCTTGGTCTACAATGAGCAGTTCTTC.

This clone has a single count. The chain is built from TRBV7-2 and TRBJ1-3, with no clear D. CDR1 SGHTA and CDR2 FQGNSA come from the germline V gene. The CDR3 sequence is 12 residues long. The germline V and J ends were trimmed by 1 base and 5 bases, with 3 bases remaining between them. CDR3 nucleotide sequence: TGTGCCAGCAGCTTAGAGAGAAACACCATATATTTT. Translated, it gives CASSLERNTIYF.

V usage is TRBV21-1 and J usage is TRBJ2-5. TRBV21-1 is given as a pseudogene. The CDR3 spans 10 residues. This CDR3 is CASRKKGQYF. The CDR3 nucleotides are TGTGCCAGCAGGAAGAAGGGCCAGTACTTC.

The chain is built from TRBV10-3 and TRBJ2-3; TRBD2 agrees at 11 bases. V was pared by 3 bases and J by 4 bases, with 6 bases of the junction left unmatched. The germline gives CDR1 ENHRY, CDR2 SYGVKD. This CDR3 comprises 16 residues. The CDR3: CAISDSGRVRADTQYF. The DNA for the CDR3 is TGTGCCATCAGTGATAGCGGGAGGGTTCGCGCAGATACGCAGTATTTT.

CDR3 sequence (DNA): TGTGCCAGCAGCTTAGTTCAGGTGGCAGGAAACACCATATATTTT. Protein: CASSLVQVAGNTIYF. V and J are TRBV7-2 and TRBJ1-3; no reliable D call. The germline V gene has CDR1 SGHTA and CDR2 FQGNSA. The CDR3 has 15 amino acids. The V and J ends lost 1 base and 4 bases respectively, with 11 bases between them.

The chain has TRBV6-5 and TRBJ2-5; 8 positions agree with TRBD2. J gave up 5 bases and V 5 bases, and 4 bases lay outside the gene matches. This CDR3 is built from 13 residues. Germline values: CDR1 MNHEY, CDR2 SVGAGI. CDR3 sequence reads: CASSTGGQETQYF. CDR3 DNA: TGTGCCAGCAGTACGGGGGGGCAGGAGACCCAGTACTTC.

This chain joins TRBV5-4 and TRBJ1-2; 8 bases are a match to TRBD1. The V and J ends lost 5 bases and 2 bases, in that order; junction bases with no gene match: 11. The CDR3 totals 16 residues. The germline V gene has CDR1 SGHNT and CDR2 YYREEE (reference sequence). CDR3 amino acids: CASRDSRDRLNYGYTF. Written as DNA, the CDR3 is TGTGCCAGCAGGGACTCGAGGGACAGGCTCAACTATGGCTACACCTTC.

The chain has TRBV2 and TRBJ1-2, with 9 bases identical to TRBD1. The trim removed 3 bases at V and 4 bases at J, leaving 6 bases unmatched. This CDR3 spans 15 amino acids. CDR1 and CDR2 from the germline V gene are SNHLY and FYNNEI. For the CDR3, the DNA is TGTGCCAGCAGTGAGCAACAGGGGGCGGGCTATGGCTACACCTTC. Its translation is CASSEQQGAGYGYTF.

The rearrangement joins TRBV19 to TRBJ1-2; 7 positions match TRBD1. J gave up 8 bases and V 6 bases, and 18 bases lay outside the gene matches. The CDR3 contains 16 residues. Germline V lookup: CDR1 LNHDA, CDR2 SQIVND (reference sequence). The CDR3 is CASSNDRDLVFGGYTF. The CDR3 region has the DNA TGTGCCAGTAGCAATGACAGGGACCTAGTGTTTGGCGGCTACACCTTC.

This chain connects TRBV6-4 to TRBJ2-3; 12 nucleotides match TRBD2. V was pared by 5 bases and J by 4 bases, with 1 base of the junction left unmatched. Germline CDR1 MRHNA, CDR2 SNTAGT. The CDR3 has 14 amino acids. CDR3 sequence (DNA): TGTGCCAGCAGTACTAGCGGGGGGCCAGATACGCAGTATTTT. Translated, it gives CASSTSGGPDTQYF.

The chain joins TRBV18 to TRBJ1-6; 11 positions agree with TRBD1. CDR1 and CDR2 from the germline V gene are KGHSH and LQKENI. With 4 bases clipped from V and 7 bases from J, the junction kept 12 bases outside the gene matches. This CDR3 comprises 18 residues. CDR3 coding DNA: TGTGCCAGCTCACGCTTAACCGGGACAGGGGGAAACAATTCACCCCTCCACTTT. Translating gives CASSRLTGTGGNNSPLHF.

This rearrangement joins TRBV7-9 to TRBJ2-3, with 8 bases that match TRBD2. The J segment lost 6 bases and the V segment lost 3 bases, leaving 2 bases of the junction unmatched. This CDR3 spans 13 amino acids. The germline CDR1 and CDR2 sequences are SEHNR and FQNEAQ (reference sequence). CDR3 protein: CASSLGLEDTQYF. CDR3 nucleotide sequence: TGTGCCAGCAGCTTGGGACTAGAGGATACGCAGTATTTT.

The table lists this clone with a count of one. The chain recombines TRBV6-6 with TRBJ2-7, with D hard to call. The CDR3 is 12 residues long. Germline V lookup: CDR1 MNHNY, CDR2 SVGAGI (reference sequence). With 6 bases removed from V and 5 bases from J, the gap between germline ends came to 11 bases. The CDR3 sequence is CASSVLPDEQYF. Written as DNA, the CDR3 is TGTGCCAGCAGCGTTCTTCCTGACGAGCAGTACTTC.

The CDR3: CASSSLIGNTIYF. CDR3 coding DNA: TGTGCCAGCAGCTCCCTGATTGGAAACACCATATATTTT. The V and J genes are TRBV7-8 and TRBJ1-3; D remains ambiguous. This CDR3 region has 13 residues. The germline V gene encodes CDR1 SGHVS and CDR2 FQNEAQ. Between the trimmed V and J ends, which lost 4 bases and 3 bases, there was a span of 7 bases.

The CDR3 here is CASSRNSYEQYF. CDR3 DNA sequence: TGTGCCAGCAGCAGGAACTCCTACGAGCAGTACTTC. This chain connects TRBV28 to TRBJ2-7; D gene unclear. This CDR3 is 12 amino acids long. V lost 6 bases and J lost 0, with 6 bases in between. Germline CDR1 reads MDHEN; CDR2 reads SYDVKM.

This chain connects TRBV6-1 to TRBJ1-2, with a weak D call TRBD1 (5 bases). From germline, CDR1 is MNHNS and CDR2 SASEGT. V lost 1 base and J 5 bases, leaving 8 bases between the germline ends. The CDR3 spans 13 residues. The CDR3 DNA reads TGTGCCAGCAGTGAAGTCGACAGATATGGCTACACCTTC. Its protein product is CASSEVDRYGYTF.

The chain links TRBV5-6 to TRBJ2-1; maybe TRBD1 (6 bases). The germline V and J ends were trimmed by 2 bases and 3 bases, with 9 bases remaining between them. The CDR3 is 14 amino acids. In germline, CDR1 is SGHDT, CDR2 YYEEEE. The CDR3 sequence: CASSFAGDYNEQFF. CDR3 coding DNA: TGTGCCAGCAGCTTCGCAGGGGACTACAATGAGCAGTTCTTC.

The CDR3 spells CASSLGTSVNEQFF. The CDR3 bases are TGTGCCAGCAGCTTAGGGACTAGCGTTAATGAGCAGTTCTTC. The rearrangement links TRBV7-3 to TRBJ2-1; 10 bases agree with TRBD2. Germline loops: CDR1 SGHTA, CDR2 FQGTGA. This CDR3 comprises 14 residues. V gave up 2 bases and J gave up 7 bases; unmatched junction bases: 2.

The J gene is TRBJ2-7, the V gene TRBV25-1; D not certain. The CDR3 has 11 amino acids. With 8 bases removed from V and 3 bases from J, the gap between germline ends came to 8 bases. Germline values: CDR1 MGHDK, CDR2 SYGVNS. This chain's CDR3 is CASGGYYEQYF. CDR3 nucleotides: TGTGCCAGCGGTGGGTACTACGAGCAGTACTTC.

The rearrangement uses TRBV2 and TRBJ2-7, with TRBD1 matching 12 bases. With V trimmed by 6 bases and J by 5 bases, 14 bases remained unmatched. Germline lookup yields CDR1 SNHLY and CDR2 FYNNEI. The CDR3 contains 17 residues. CDR3 coding DNA: TGTGCCAGCAGGTCACTATACCCGGGACAGGGGGCTCACGAGCAGTACTTC. Translated, it gives CASRSLYPGQGAHEQYF.

The chain has TRBV6-1 and TRBJ1-5; a weak D match, TRBD1 (5 bases). Germline V CDR1 and CDR2: MNHNS, SASEGT. V was pared by 11 bases and J by 7 bases, with 21 bases between. This CDR3 has 14 amino acids. In DNA, the CDR3 is TGTGCCGGTTCGTGGGGCCGAGGGGAACAGCCCCAGCATTTT. Amino acid sequence: CAGSWGRGEQPQHF.

The gene calls are TRBV4-3 and TRBJ2-7; TRBD1 agrees at 8 bases. J gave up 4 bases and V 5 bases, and 13 bases lay outside the gene matches. Germline CDR1 LGHNA, CDR2 YSLEER. The CDR3 is 16 residues long. The CDR3 spells CASSERSGQEPYEQYF. For the CDR3, the DNA is TGCGCCAGCAGCGAGAGATCGGGACAGGAACCTTACGAGCAGTACTTC.

The chain couples TRBV19 to TRBJ1-6; D unresolved. V dropped 2 bases and J dropped 6 bases, with 5 bases sitting between them. This CDR3 has 13 residues. CDR1 and CDR2 from the germline V gene are LNHDA and SQIVND (reference sequence). CDR3 residues: CASSIQANSPLHF. CDR3 sequence (DNA): TGTGCCAGTAGTATACAGGCTAATTCACCCCTCCACTTT. The whole variable domain, remainder taken from reference TRBV19 and TRBJ1-6, is DGGITQSPKYLFRKEGQNVTLSCEQNLNHDAMYWYRQDPGQGLRLIYYSQIVNDFQKGDIAEGYSVSREKKESFPLTVTSAQKNPTAFYLCASSIQANSPLHFGNGTRLTVT.

CDR3 protein: CASSEGNQPQHF. CDR3 DNA: TGTGCCAGCAGTGAAGGCAATCAGCCCCAGCATTTT. The rearrangement joins TRBV2 to TRBJ1-5; D remains ambiguous. Germline lookup yields CDR1 SNHLY and CDR2 FYNNEI. The CDR3 spans 12 residues. V lost 1 base and J lost 2, with 0 bases in between.

V gene TRBV5-4 combines with J gene TRBJ2-5; TRBD1 might be the D (6 bases). Germline V gene data show CDR1 as SGHNT and CDR2 as YYREEE (reference sequence). Trimming cost V 1 base and J 5 bases, with 9 bases left between them. This CDR3 has 13 residues. The CDR3 bases are TGTGCCAGCAGCTTGATGGGGGCTGAGACCCAGTACTTC. Protein: CASSLMGAETQYF.

The rearrangement uses TRBV4-2 and TRBJ1-2; D unresolved. The CDR3 sequence is 14 residues long. In germline, CDR1 is LGHNA, CDR2 YNFKEQ. Between the trimmed V and J ends, which lost 1 base and 4 bases, there was a span of 10 bases. The CDR3 bases are TGTGCCAGCAGCCAAGGGGGATATGGCTATGGCTACACCTTC. Translation: CASSQGGYGYGYTF.

This clone was seen just once. CDR3 region: CASSLGGLAGLEQYF. The DNA of the CDR3 is TGTGCCAGCAGCTTAGGAGGTCTAGCGGGACTCGAGCAGTACTTC. The rearrangement links TRBV11-2 to TRBJ2-7, with TRBD2 identical over 9 bases. This CDR3 spans 15 amino acids. Per germline, CDR1 SGHAT and CDR2 FQNNGV. With V trimmed by 1 base and J by 6 bases, 7 bases remained unmatched.

The chain combines TRBV7-2 with TRBJ2-1; D unresolved. Germline values: CDR1 SGHTA, CDR2 FQGNSA. The CDR3 sequence is 14 residues long. Trimming cost V 5 bases and J 0 bases, with 8 bases left between them. CDR3 loop: CASSPRSSYNEQFF. The DNA of the CDR3 is TGTGCCAGCAGCCCCAGGAGCTCCTACAATGAGCAGTTCTTC.